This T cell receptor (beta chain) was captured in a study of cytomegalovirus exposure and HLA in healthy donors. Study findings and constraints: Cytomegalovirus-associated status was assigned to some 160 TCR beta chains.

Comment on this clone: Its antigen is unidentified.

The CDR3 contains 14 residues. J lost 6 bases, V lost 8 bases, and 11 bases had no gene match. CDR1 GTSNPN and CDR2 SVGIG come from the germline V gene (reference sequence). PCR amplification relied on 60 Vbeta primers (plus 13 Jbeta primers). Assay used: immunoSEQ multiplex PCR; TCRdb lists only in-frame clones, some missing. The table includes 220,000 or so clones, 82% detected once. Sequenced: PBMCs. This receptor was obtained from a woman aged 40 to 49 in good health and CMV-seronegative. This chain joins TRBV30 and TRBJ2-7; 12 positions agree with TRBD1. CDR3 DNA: TGTGCCGGGGGGGGGTGGGACAGGGGGCGCGAGCAGTACTTC. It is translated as CAGGGWDRGREQYF.